This T cell receptor (beta chain) was obtained from a study of T cell responses to AZD1222 COVID-19 vaccine. Notes on the study in general: Females outnumbered males among donors, who were mostly white British; clonal diversity was possibly underestimated. Distributed over spike, vaccine-associated CD4 TCRs predominated at 160-218 and 743-854. It was only after the peak T cell response that any repertoires were sampled. Unmutated variant regions are reportedly targeted by nearly half of spike-specific TCRs.

Measured with immunoSEQ multiplex PCR; TCRdb has only the in-frame clones, and not every one. This sample carries some 130,000 clones, about 93% of them seen once, and the ten largest clones take around 6.5%. In regard to this clone: The target antigen is unknown.

The V end was cut by 8 bases, the J end by 0 bases, with 14 bases between. This CDR3 is 14 amino acids long. Germline values: CDR1 SGHTA, CDR2 FQGNSA. V usage is TRBV7-2 and J usage is TRBJ2-7, with unresolved D. This material consisted of peripheral blood, taken 28 days after the second AZD1222 dose. The clonotype originates from an adult who received the AZD1222 COVID-19 vaccine. Here the CDR3 reads CASSPPSLSYEQYF. In nucleotides, the CDR3 is TGTGCCAGCTCTCCCCCCAGCCTCTCCTACGAGCAGTACTTC.